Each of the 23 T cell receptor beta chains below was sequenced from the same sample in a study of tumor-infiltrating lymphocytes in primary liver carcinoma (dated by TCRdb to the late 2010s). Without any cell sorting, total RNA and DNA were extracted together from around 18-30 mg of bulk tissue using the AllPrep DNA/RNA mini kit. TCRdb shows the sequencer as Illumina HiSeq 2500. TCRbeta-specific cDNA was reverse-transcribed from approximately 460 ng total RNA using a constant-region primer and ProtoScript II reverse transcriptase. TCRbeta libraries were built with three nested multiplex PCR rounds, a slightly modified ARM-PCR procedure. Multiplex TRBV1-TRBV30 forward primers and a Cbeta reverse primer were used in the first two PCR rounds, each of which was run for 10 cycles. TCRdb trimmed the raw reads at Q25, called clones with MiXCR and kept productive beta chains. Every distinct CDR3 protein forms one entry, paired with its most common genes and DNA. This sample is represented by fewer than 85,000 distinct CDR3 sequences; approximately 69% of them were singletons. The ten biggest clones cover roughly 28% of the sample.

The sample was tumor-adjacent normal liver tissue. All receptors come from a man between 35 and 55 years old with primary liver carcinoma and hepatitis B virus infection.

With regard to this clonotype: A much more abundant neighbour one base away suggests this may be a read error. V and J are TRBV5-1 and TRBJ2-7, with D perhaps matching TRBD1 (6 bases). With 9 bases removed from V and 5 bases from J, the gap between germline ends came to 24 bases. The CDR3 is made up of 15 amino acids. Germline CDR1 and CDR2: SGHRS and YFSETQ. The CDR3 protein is CATTETGLGGDEQYF. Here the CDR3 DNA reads TGCGCCACCACTGAGACGGGGCTAGGGGGAGACGAGCAGTACTTC.

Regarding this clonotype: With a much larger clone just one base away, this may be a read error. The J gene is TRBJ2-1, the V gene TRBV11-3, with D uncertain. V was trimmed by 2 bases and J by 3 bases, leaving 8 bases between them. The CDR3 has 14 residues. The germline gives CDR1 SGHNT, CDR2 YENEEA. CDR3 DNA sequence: TGTGCCAGCAGCTTATCTCCGGACTACAATGAGCAGTTCTTC. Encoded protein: CASSLSPDYNEQFF.

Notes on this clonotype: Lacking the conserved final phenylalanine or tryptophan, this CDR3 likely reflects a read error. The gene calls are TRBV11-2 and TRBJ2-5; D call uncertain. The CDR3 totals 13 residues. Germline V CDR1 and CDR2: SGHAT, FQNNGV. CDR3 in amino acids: CASSFSTQDTQYC. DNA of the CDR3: TGTGCCAGCAGCTTTAGTACCCAAGACACCCAGTACTGC.

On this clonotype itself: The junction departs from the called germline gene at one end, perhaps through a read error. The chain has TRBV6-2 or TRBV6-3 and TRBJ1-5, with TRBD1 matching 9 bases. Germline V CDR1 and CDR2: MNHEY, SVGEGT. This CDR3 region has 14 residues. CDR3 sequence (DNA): TGTGCTAGCAGGGGACAGGGTAGCAATCAGGACCAGCATTTT. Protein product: CASRGQGSNQDQHF.

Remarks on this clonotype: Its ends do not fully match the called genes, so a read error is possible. CDR3 DNA: TGTGCCAGCAGCTTTTACCGGCTAGTTAGTAAGCAGCTCTTC. This encodes CASSFYRLVSKQLF. The chain carries TRBV11-2 and TRBJ2-1; unclear D gene. This CDR3 spans 14 amino acids. Germline CDR1 SGHAT, CDR2 FQNNGV.

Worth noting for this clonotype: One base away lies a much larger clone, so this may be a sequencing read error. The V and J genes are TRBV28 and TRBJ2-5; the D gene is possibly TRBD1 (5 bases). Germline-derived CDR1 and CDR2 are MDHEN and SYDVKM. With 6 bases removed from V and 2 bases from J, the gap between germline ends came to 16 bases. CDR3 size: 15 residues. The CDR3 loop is CASSINGREQETQYF. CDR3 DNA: TGTGCCAGCAGCATAAACGGCAGGGAACAAGAGACCCAGTACTTC.

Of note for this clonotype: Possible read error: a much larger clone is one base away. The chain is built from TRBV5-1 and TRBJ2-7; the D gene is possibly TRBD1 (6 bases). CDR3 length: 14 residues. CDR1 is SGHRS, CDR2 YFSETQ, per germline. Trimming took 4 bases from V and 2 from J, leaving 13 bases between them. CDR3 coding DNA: TGCGCCAGCAGCCCGGACAGAGTTACCTACGAGCAGTACTTC. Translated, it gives CASSPDRVTYEQYF.

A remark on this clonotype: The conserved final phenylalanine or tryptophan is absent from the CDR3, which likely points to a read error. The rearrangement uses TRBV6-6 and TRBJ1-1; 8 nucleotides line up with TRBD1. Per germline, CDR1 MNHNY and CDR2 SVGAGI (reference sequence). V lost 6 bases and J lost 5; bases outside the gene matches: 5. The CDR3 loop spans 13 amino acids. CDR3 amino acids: CASSTGGITEAFS. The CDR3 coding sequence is TGTGCCAGCAGCACAGGGGGAATTACTGAAGCTTTCTCT.

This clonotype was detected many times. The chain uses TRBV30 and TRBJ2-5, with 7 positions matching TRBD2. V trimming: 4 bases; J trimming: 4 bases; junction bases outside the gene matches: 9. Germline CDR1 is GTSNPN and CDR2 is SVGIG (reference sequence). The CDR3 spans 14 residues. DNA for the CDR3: TGTGCCTGGATTCGACGGCGGGAGATAGAGACCCAGTACTTC. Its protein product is CAWIRRREIETQYF.

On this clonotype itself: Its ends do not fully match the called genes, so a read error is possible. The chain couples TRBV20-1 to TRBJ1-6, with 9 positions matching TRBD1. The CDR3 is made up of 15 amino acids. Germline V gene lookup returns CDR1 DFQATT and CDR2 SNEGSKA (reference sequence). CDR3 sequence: CSARDPGTGYSPLPF. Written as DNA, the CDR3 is TGCAGTGCTAGAGACCCCGGGACAGGGTATTCACCCCTCCCCTTT.

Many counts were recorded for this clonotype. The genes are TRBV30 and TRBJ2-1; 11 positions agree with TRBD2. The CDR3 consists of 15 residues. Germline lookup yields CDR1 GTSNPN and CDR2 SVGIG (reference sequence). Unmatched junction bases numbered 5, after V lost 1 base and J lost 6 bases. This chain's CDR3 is CAWSGLAGRRNEQFF. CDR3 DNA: TGTGCCTGGAGTGGACTAGCGGGAAGGCGCAATGAGCAGTTCTTC. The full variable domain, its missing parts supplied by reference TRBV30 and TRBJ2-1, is SQTIHQWPATLVQPVGSPLSLECTVEGTSNPNLYWYRQAAGRGLQLLFYSVGIGQISSEVPQNLSASRPQDRQFILSSKKLLLSDSGFYLCAWSGLAGRRNEQFFGPGTRLTVL.

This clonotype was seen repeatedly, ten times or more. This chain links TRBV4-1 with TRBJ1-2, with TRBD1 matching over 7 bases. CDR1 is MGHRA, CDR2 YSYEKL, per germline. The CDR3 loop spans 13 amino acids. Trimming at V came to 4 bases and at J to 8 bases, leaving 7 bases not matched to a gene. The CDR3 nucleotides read TGCGCCAGCAGCCTAGGACAGGCAGCGGGCTACACCTTC. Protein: CASSLGQAAGYTF.

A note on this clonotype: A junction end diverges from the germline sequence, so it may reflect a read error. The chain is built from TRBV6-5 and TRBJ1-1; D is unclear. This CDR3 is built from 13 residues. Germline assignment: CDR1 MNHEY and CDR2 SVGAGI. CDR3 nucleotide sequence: TGTGCCAGCAGCGGGCTGTTCAACACTGAAGCTCTCTTT. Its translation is CASSGLFNTEALF.

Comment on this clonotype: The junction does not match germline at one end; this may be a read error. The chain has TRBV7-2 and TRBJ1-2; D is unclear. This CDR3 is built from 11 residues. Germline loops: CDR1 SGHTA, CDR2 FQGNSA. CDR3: CASSLEVGKVF. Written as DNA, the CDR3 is TGTGCCAGCAGCTTAGAAGTGGGGAAAGTCTTC. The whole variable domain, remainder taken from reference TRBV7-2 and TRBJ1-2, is GAGVSQSPSNKVTEKGKDVELRCDPISGHTALYWYRQSLGQGLEFLIYFQGNSAPDKSGLPSDRFSAERTGGSVSTLTIQRTQQEDSAVYLCASSLEVGKVFGSGTRLTVV.

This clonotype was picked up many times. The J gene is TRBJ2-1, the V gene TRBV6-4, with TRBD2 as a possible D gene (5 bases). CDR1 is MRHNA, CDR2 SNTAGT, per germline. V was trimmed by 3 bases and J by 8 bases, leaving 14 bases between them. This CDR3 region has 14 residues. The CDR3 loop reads CASSERGSEDEQFF. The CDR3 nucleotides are TGTGCCAGCAGTGAACGTGGGAGTGAAGATGAGCAGTTCTTC.

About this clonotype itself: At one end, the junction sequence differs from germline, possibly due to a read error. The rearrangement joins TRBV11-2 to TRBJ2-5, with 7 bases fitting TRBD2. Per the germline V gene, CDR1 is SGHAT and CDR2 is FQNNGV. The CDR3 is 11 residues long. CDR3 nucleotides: TGTGTCAGTAGCCGGGGGGAGACCCAATACTTC. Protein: CVSSRGETQYF.

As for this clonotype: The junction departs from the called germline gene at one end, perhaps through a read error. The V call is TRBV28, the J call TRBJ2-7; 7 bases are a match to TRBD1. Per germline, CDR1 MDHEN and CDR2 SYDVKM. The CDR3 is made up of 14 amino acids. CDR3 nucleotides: TGTGCCAGCAGAGGGACAGAGATAATTTACGAGCCGTACTTC. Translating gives CASRGTEIIYEPYF.

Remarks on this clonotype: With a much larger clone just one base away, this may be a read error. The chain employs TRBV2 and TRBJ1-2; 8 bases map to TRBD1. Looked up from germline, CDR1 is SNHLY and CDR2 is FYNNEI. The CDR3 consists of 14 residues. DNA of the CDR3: TGTGCCAGGAGTGGACAGGGCAGTGACTATGGCTACACCTTC. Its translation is CARSGQGSDYGYTF.

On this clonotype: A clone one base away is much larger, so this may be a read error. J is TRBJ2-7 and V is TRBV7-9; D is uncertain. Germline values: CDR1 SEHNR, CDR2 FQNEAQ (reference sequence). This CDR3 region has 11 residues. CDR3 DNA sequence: TGTGTCAGCAGCTCCCTTTACGAGCAGTACTTC. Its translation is CVSSSLYEQYF.

The chain's CDR3 is CASSTDKLDTEAFF. In nucleotides, the CDR3 is TGTGCCAGCAGTACTGACAAGCTAGACACTGAAGCTTTCTTT. The rearrangement links TRBV2 to TRBJ1-1; D unclear. Trimming removed 5 bases from V and 3 bases from J, with 13 bases in between. The CDR3 extends over 14 amino acids. CDR1 and CDR2 from the germline V gene are SNHLY and FYNNEI.

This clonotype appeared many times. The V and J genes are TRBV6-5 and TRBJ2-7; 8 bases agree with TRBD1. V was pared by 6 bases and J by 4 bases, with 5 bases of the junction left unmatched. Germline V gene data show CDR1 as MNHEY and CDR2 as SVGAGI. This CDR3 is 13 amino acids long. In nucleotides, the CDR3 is TGTGCCAGCAGGGGGACAGGCGAGTACGAGCAGTACTTC. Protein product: CASRGTGEYEQYF.

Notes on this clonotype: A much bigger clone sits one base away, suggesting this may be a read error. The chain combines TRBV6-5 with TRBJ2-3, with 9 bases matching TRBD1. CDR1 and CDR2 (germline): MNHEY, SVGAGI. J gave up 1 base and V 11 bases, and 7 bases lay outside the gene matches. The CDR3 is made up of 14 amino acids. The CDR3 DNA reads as TGTGCCTGCAAAAGGACAGGGGGCACAGATACGCAGTATTTT. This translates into CACKRTGGTDTQYF.

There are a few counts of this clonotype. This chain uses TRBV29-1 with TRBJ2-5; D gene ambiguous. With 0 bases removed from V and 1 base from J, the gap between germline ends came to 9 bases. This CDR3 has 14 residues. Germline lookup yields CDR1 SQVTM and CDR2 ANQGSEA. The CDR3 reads CSVEDLTAQETQYF. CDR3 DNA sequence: TGCAGCGTTGAAGATCTCACAGCCCAAGAGACCCAGTACTTC.